The TCR beta chain under discussion was sequenced for a study of technical replicates of blood from a handful of donors. V was shortened by 2 bases and J by 0 bases, with 16 bases between the two germline ends. Germline V gene lookup returns CDR1 SGHTS and CDR2 YDEGEE. This CDR3 comprises 17 residues. Method: immunoSEQ multiplex PCR; TCRdb's copy keeps in-frame clones and lacks some. The sample carries about 97,000 clones, about 95% recorded once. The receptor's source is a human donor in good health. This chain connects TRBV5-8 to TRBJ2-3; perhaps TRBD2 as D (6 bases). What was sequenced was T cells isolated from PBMCs. The DNA for the CDR3 is TGTGCCAGCAGCTTCGTCCGGGACTTCCCAAGCACAGATACGCAGTATTTT. It specifies CASSFVRDFPSTDTQYF.